This T cell receptor (beta chain) stems from a study of cytomegalovirus exposure and HLA in healthy donors. About the research overall: Within an early data release were about 85 million unique TCRs drawn from HLA-typed donors.

As to this clone: Its antigen is as yet unknown.

The CDR3 spans 15 residues. CDR1 is SNHLY and CDR2 is FYNNEI in the germline V gene. J was trimmed by 5 bases and V by 2 bases; bases with no gene match: 3. The study ran its PCR with 60 Vbeta and 13 Jbeta primers. In the authors' methods: Some 80 million unique TCR beta chains, some 9.9 million shared, were counted in a later analysis. Clones were read by immunoSEQ multiplex PCR, and TCRdb kept only the in-frame ones, dropping some. V and J calls plus clone size are reproduced from that table; the DNA served to infer D and trimming. Here the sample table reports about 200,000 clones. Study-wide results and caveats: A later analysis revealed that TCR association rates differed between HLA loci, peaking at DRB1 and bottoming out at HLA-C. Later analysis reportedly placed an Asian-associated ancestry cluster below the approximately 650-donor mean in N-insertions.

The sequencing input was PBMCs. The source is a girl between 2 and 10 years old in good health and CMV-seropositive. V gene TRBV2 combines with J gene TRBJ2-1, with 10 nucleotides matching TRBD2. The CDR3 spells CASSETSGVDNEQFF. CDR3 bases: TGTGCCAGCAGTGAAACTAGCGGGGTAGACAATGAGCAGTTCTTC.